This entry lists 6 T cell receptor beta chains sequenced from one sample in a study of T cell repertoires in cytomegalovirus infection. TCRdb re-analysed the reads in MiXCR, keeping a single row per CDR3 protein. The data contain some 220,000 distinct CDR3 sequences, around 12% of them singletons. The sequenced sample consisted of PBMCs. All receptors derive from a human donor in good health (CMV status not recorded). Some clones in this sample may be carry-over from other donors' samples.

This clonotype was observed a handful of times. The chain uses TRBV6-5 and TRBJ2-7; tentative D call: TRBD2 (5 bases). CDR1 and CDR2 from the germline V gene are MNHEY and SVGAGI. This CDR3 is 17 amino acids long. Trimming took off 7 bases at V and 2 bases at J, with 24 bases between the two ends. CDR3 sequence reads: CASTLPWTWEMAYEQYF. The CDR3 DNA follows: TGTGCCAGCACTCTCCCCTGGACTTGGGAGATGGCCTACGAGCAGTACTTC.

In this sample, this clonotype turned up many times. This chain links TRBV7-3 with TRBJ2-2; the D call may be TRBD1 or TRBD2 (5 bases each). Germline values: CDR1 SGHTA, CDR2 FQGTGA. The length of the CDR3 is 16 residues. The V end was cut by 5 bases, the J end by 0 bases, with 13 bases between. The CDR3 sequence: CASSPRQRANTGELFF. In nucleotides, the CDR3 is TGTGCCAGCAGCCCGCGACAGAGGGCGAACACCGGGGAGCTGTTTTTT.

This clonotype was counted ten times or more. The gene calls are TRBV6-6 and TRBJ2-3, with D possibly matching TRBD2 (5 bases). CDR1 is MNHNY and CDR2 is SVGAGI in the germline V gene (reference sequence). V was pared by 2 bases and J by 6 bases, with 12 bases between. This CDR3 has 14 amino acids. The CDR3 nucleotides read TGTGCCAGCAGTTACCCGGCCGGGATTGATACGCAGTATTTT. This gives the protein CASSYPAGIDTQYF.

At least ten counts were recorded for this clonotype. The chain carries TRBV27 and TRBJ1-6; no reliable D call. The V gene lost 1 base and the J gene lost 6 bases, with 7 bases spanning the gap. Germline lookup yields CDR1 MNHEY and CDR2 SMNVEV (reference sequence). The CDR3 covers 14 residues. CDR3 coding DNA: TGTGCCAGCAGTTTATGGGCCTCTAATTCACCCCTCCACTTT. It is translated as CASSLWASNSPLHF.

This clonotype was detected only a few times. The chain combines TRBV28 with TRBJ2-7; no definite D call. Germline values: CDR1 MDHEN, CDR2 SYDVKM. The CDR3 runs to 13 residues. Trimming took 5 bases from V and 3 from J, leaving 11 bases between them. The CDR3 region is CASSETDLYEQYF. The CDR3 nucleotides are TGTGCCAGCAGTGAGACGGACCTCTACGAGCAGTACTTC. Together with reference TRBV28 and TRBJ2-7, the CDR3 gives the full variable domain: DVKVTQSSRYLVKRTGEKVFLECVQDMDHENMFWYRQDPGLGLRLIYFSYDVKMKEKGDIPEGYSVSREKKERFSLILESASTNQTSMYLCASSETDLYEQYFGPGTRLTVT.

This clonotype came up a few times. Germline and junction disagree at one end, which may indicate a read error. The chain uses TRBV29-1 and TRBJ2-1; D may be TRBD2 (5 bases). Germline-derived CDR1 and CDR2 are SQVTM and ANQGSEA. The CDR3 spans 11 residues. CDR3 coding DNA: TGCAGCGTTGACCGAGAGGCGGGTTCGTTTTTC. Its translation: CSVDREAGSFF.